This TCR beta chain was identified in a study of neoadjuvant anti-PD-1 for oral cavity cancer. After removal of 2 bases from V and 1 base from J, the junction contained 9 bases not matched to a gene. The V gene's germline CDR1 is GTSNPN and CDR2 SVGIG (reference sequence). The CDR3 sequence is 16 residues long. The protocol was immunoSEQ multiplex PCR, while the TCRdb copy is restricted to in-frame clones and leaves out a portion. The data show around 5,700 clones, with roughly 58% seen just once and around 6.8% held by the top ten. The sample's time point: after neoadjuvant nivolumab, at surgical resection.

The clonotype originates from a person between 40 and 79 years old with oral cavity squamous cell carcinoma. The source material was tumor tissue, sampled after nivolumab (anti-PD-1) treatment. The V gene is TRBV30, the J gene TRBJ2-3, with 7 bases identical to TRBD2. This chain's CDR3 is CAWSPWGSGGTDTQYF. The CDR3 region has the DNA TGTGCCTGGAGTCCCTGGGGGAGCGGGGGCACAGATACGCAGTATTTT.